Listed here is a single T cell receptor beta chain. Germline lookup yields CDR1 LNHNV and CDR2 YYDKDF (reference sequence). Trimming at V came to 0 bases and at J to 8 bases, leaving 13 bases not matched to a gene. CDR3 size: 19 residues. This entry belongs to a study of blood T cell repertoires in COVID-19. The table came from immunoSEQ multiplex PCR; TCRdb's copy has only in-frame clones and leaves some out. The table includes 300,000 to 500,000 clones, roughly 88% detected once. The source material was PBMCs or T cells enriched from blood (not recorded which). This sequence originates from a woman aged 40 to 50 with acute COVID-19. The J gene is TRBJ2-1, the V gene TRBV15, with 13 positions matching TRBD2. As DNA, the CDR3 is TGTGCCACCAGCAGAGACCTTGGACTAGCGGGGGTGAGTCGTCATGAGCAGTTCTTC. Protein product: CATSRDLGLAGVSRHEQFF. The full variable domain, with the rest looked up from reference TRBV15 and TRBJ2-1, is DAMVIQNPRYQVTQFGKPVTLSCSQTLNHNVMYWYQQKSSQAPKLLFHYYDKDFNNEADTPDNFQSRRPNTSFCFLDIRSPGLGDTAMYLCATSRDLGLAGVSRHEQFFGPGTRLTVL.